This entry describes one T cell receptor beta chain. Its antigen remains unknown. Germline values: CDR1 SGHTA, CDR2 FQGTGA. The CDR3 consists of 13 residues. V lost 2 bases and J lost 6, with 10 bases in between. The record originates from a study of cytomegalovirus exposure and HLA in healthy donors. Study-wide results and limits: According to an earlier analysis, most TCR beta V segments yielded productive rearrangements about 90% or about 30% of the time. Most of the CMV-associated TCR beta chains (in a later analysis) appeared to be HLA-restricted.

PCR was performed using 60 Vbeta and 13 Jbeta primers. Assay: immunoSEQ multiplex PCR; the TCRdb copy retains only in-frame clones and omits some. The sample consists of some 150,000 clones, less than 90% of them appearing once. The genes are TRBV7-3 and TRBJ2-5, with D maybe TRBD1 (6 bases). Sequencing was performed on PBMCs. The receptor was derived from a woman between 50 and 59 years old in good health and CMV-seropositive. The CDR3: CASSLGQGKTQYF. The CDR3 nucleotides are TGTGCCAGCAGCTTAGGGCAGGGGAAGACCCAGTACTTC.